The clone carrying this T cell receptor (beta chain) was counted ten times or more. Its antigen is currently unknown. TCRdb's table, derived via immunoSEQ multiplex PCR, lists solely in-frame clones and lacks some. This table has under 600,000 clones, 60% to 80% appearing once. The entry originates in a study of shared clonotypes between healthy human individuals. Study findings and constraints: It was expected that sequencing depth would affect clonotype sharing among donors.

Looked up from germline, CDR1 is SGHAT and CDR2 is FQNNGV. The CDR3 contains 14 residues. J was trimmed by 9 bases and V by 5 bases; bases with no gene match: 13. Donors, healthy HIV-negative adults, lacked recent acute infections or vaccinations. The receptor's source is a middle-aged woman in good health. Some clones in this sample may be carry-over from other donors' samples. The sequencing input was PBMCs. V usage is TRBV11-2 and J usage is TRBJ2-7; 7 nucleotides align to TRBD2. The CDR3 nucleotides read TGTGCCAGCAGCCCAGGACTGGGGGGGGGAGTGCAGTACTTC. Translated: CASSPGLGGGVQYF.